This TCR beta chain was captured in a study of blood T cells in healthy people across ages. This CDR3 comprises 13 residues. V shed 6 bases and J 4 bases; nucleotides not matched to a gene: 4. From germline, CDR1 is MNHEY and CDR2 SVGEGT. This clonotype was picked up a small number of times. Healthy Russian Caucasian donors spanned ages roughly 6 to 90 years. Peripheral blood from each donor was collected in a volume of 8.5 to 10 milliliters. Through a sample-barcoded 5' primer and a J-beta primer mix, a second PCR was run for roughly 6 to 12 cycles. Every cDNA molecule bore a tag from a template-switch adaptor containing 12 random nucleotides. Any given sample supplied a minimum of 3 million CDR3-containing paired-end reads. TCRdb fed the 5' RACE reads into MiXCR, producing one record per CDR3 protein. The data hold hundreds of thousands of distinct CDR3 sequences, with roughly 50% observed a single time.

This TCR derives from an older woman in good health. Material: blood. The genes are TRBV6-2 or TRBV6-3 and TRBJ1-2; TRBD1 aligns across 8 bases. In DNA, the CDR3 is TGTGCCAGCAGAAAGGGACAGGCCTATGGCTACACCTTC. This translates into CASRKGQAYGYTF.